Listed here are 24 T cell receptor beta chains from one sample, sequenced in a study of CD8 T cells in Susac syndrome. RNA totalling roughly 0.45 to 1 ug underwent reverse transcription with random hexamers. One entry per CDR3 protein, called by TCRdb with MiXCR from the immunoSEQ multiplex PCR reads. The sample records 140,000 or so distinct CDR3 sequences, about 95% being singletons. The sequenced sample was CD4+ T cells from PBMCs. The receptors stem from a human donor with multiple sclerosis.

This clonotype was counted a single time. V is TRBV6-1 and J is TRBJ2-4, with D hard to call. The V and J ends lost 2 bases and 9 bases respectively, with 8 bases between them. Germline lookup yields CDR1 MNHNS and CDR2 SASEGT. The CDR3 has 12 amino acids. CDR3 amino acids: CASSETRGIQYF. The DNA for the CDR3 is TGTGCCAGCAGTGAAACCCGTGGCATTCAGTACTTC.

The genes are TRBV29-1 and TRBJ2-5; 8 nucleotides align to TRBD1. Germline trimming cut 8 bases from V and 2 bases from J; bases unmatched to any gene: 4. This CDR3 has 12 residues. The germline gives CDR1 SQVTM, CDR2 ANQGSEA. This CDR3 reads CSSRTGQETQYF. The CDR3 DNA follows: TGCAGCTCACGGACAGGGCAAGAGACCCAGTACTTC.

The CDR3 nucleotides read TGTGCCAGCGCCGCAGGACAGCCAGATACGCAGTATTTT. As protein: CASAAGQPDTQYF. This chain uses TRBV9 with TRBJ2-3, with D possibly being TRBD1 (6 bases). CDR1 and CDR2 from the germline V gene are SGDLS and YYNGEE. This CDR3 is built from 13 residues. V lost 7 bases and J lost 4, with 13 bases in between.

The rearrangement links TRBV5-1 to TRBJ2-5, with 8 bases fitting TRBD1. Per germline, CDR1 SGHRS and CDR2 YFSETQ. This CDR3 has 14 residues. Trimming took 0 bases from V and 10 from J; bases not matched to a gene: 8. This chain's CDR3 is CASSLDQGASIQYF. The CDR3, as DNA: TGCGCCAGCAGCTTGGATCAGGGGGCGTCCATCCAGTACTTC. The complete variable domain, with remaining parts taken from reference TRBV5-1 and TRBJ2-5, reads KAGVTQTPRYLIKTRGQQVTLSCSPISGHRSVSWYQQTPGQGLQFLFEYFSETQRNKGNFPGRFSGRQFSNSRSEMNVSTLELGDSALYLCASSLDQGASIQYFGPGTRLLVL.

This clonotype showed up just once. The gene calls are TRBV27 and TRBJ1-3; D remains ambiguous. The V gene's germline CDR1 is MNHEY and CDR2 SMNVEV (reference sequence). The V gene lost 3 bases and the J gene lost 0 bases, with 9 bases spanning the gap. This CDR3 spans 15 amino acids. CDR3 in DNA: TGTGCCAGCAGTTTGGGCATGAGCTCTGGAAACACCATATATTTT. Its translation: CASSLGMSSGNTIYF.

This chain links TRBV27 with TRBJ2-7; the D gene is possibly TRBD1 (6 bases). V shed 8 bases and J shed 11 bases, with 25 bases lying between them. The CDR3 extends over 14 amino acids. The germline V gene has CDR1 MNHEY and CDR2 SMNVEV (reference sequence). This chain's CDR3 is CASGSGTHVSLEYF. CDR3 coding DNA: TGTGCCAGCGGCTCCGGGACACATGTATCCCTCGAGTACTTC.

This chain joins TRBV6-1 and TRBJ1-5, with D possibly being TRBD1 (5 bases). The CDR3 loop spans 17 amino acids. Germline V lookup: CDR1 MNHNS, CDR2 SASEGT. V was clipped by 4 bases and J by 1 base, with 17 bases between them. CDR3 DNA: TGTGCCAGCAGTGGAAACCGGGGCCTAGGCAGCAATCAGCCCCAGCATTTT. Protein: CASSGNRGLGSNQPQHF.

This sequence joins TRBV2 and TRBJ1-1; TRBD1 is a possible D gene (5 bases). The CDR3 loop spans 16 amino acids. The germline gives CDR1 SNHLY, CDR2 FYNNEI. Trimming removed 8 bases at V and 0 bases at J, with 19 bases between. CDR3 DNA: TGTGCCAGCCGTGTTAGTAGAGGGACCATGAACACTGAAGCTTTCTTT. The encoded protein is CASRVSRGTMNTEAFF.

This rearrangement joins TRBV12-3 or TRBV12-4 to TRBJ1-5, with 10 bases that match TRBD1. This CDR3 comprises 16 residues. Trimming cost V 5 bases and J 1 base; bases outside gene matches: 5. The CDR3 spells CASSVRTGGSNQPQHF. The CDR3 nucleotides read TGTGCCAGCAGTGTAAGGACAGGGGGGAGCAATCAGCCCCAGCATTTT.

The chain couples TRBV7-2 to TRBJ2-2, with 7 bases aligning to TRBD1. Germline V gene data show CDR1 as SGHTA and CDR2 as FQGNSA. Germline trimming cut 1 base from V and 4 bases from J; bases unmatched to any gene: 6. The CDR3 runs 16 residues. The DNA for the CDR3 is TGTGCCAGCAGCTTAGACACGGGGACAGCCACCGGGGAGCTGTTTTTT. Protein product: CASSLDTGTATGELFF. The full variable domain, with the rest looked up from reference TRBV7-2 and TRBJ2-2, is GAGVSQSPSNKVTEKGKDVELRCDPISGHTALYWYRQSLGQGLEFLIYFQGNSAPDKSGLPSDRFSAERTGGSVSTLTIQRTQQEDSAVYLCASSLDTGTATGELFFGEGSRLTVL.

This clonotype occurred once. The chain carries TRBV12-3 or TRBV12-4 and TRBJ1-1; 11 bases align to TRBD1. Trimming at V came to 5 bases and at J to 1 base, leaving 6 bases not matched to a gene. The CDR3 length is 16 residues. This chain's CDR3 is CASSLGQGVANTEAFF. CDR3 in DNA: TGTGCCAGCAGTCTGGGACAGGGGGTCGCGAACACTGAAGCTTTCTTT.

The CDR3, as DNA: TGTGCCAGCAGCTTAGGTAACCGGCGGGATGGAACAGATACGCAGTATTTT. It codes for CASSLGNRRDGTDTQYF. The chain combines TRBV7-9 with TRBJ2-3, with D possibly matching TRBD2 (6 bases). V was trimmed by 1 base and J by 3 bases, leaving 17 bases between them. The CDR3 has 17 amino acids. Germline CDR1 SEHNR, CDR2 FQNEAQ (reference sequence).

The chain carries TRBV12-3 or TRBV12-4 and TRBJ2-7; D remains ambiguous. V was pared by 6 bases and J by 0 bases, with 6 bases between. The CDR3 extends over 12 amino acids. The CDR3 coding sequence is TGTGCCAGCAGGCTCAGCTCCTACGAGCAGTACTTC. Translating it yields CASRLSSYEQYF.

The chain is built from TRBV20-1 and TRBJ2-3; 9 nucleotides align to TRBD1. V gave up 3 bases and J gave up 3 bases; unmatched junction bases: 10. The germline gives CDR1 DFQATT, CDR2 SNEGSKA (reference sequence). CDR3 size: 16 residues. The CDR3 spells CSASNYRGRRTDTQYF. CDR3 DNA: TGCAGTGCTAGTAATTACAGGGGGCGCCGTACAGATACGCAGTATTTT.

V usage is TRBV29-1 and J usage is TRBJ2-3; TRBD2 agrees at 12 bases. With V trimmed by 5 bases and J by 7 bases, 25 bases remained unmatched. Germline V gene lookup returns CDR1 SQVTM and CDR2 ANQGSEA. This CDR3 spans 20 amino acids. Here the CDR3 reads CSVLLLAGGRRAINLNTQYF. The CDR3 nucleotides read TGCAGCGTTTTGTTACTAGCGGGGGGTAGGAGGGCCATCAACCTCAATACGCAGTATTTT.

The genes are TRBV20-1 and TRBJ1-5; 8 nucleotides line up with TRBD1. Germline V gene sequence: CDR1 DFQATT, CDR2 SNEGSKA (reference sequence). The CDR3 consists of 16 residues. The J segment lost 3 bases and the V segment lost 5 bases, leaving 12 bases of the junction unmatched. The CDR3 region is CSAPPDPTGVNQPQHF. CDR3 coding DNA: TGCAGTGCTCCCCCGGACCCGACAGGGGTCAATCAGCCCCAGCATTTT.

This clonotype showed up just once. The V and J genes are TRBV29-1 and TRBJ2-7; 8 bases fit TRBD1. The CDR3 sequence is 13 residues long. CDR1 SQVTM and CDR2 ANQGSEA come from the germline V gene. Trimming took 3 bases from V and 6 from J; bases not matched to a gene: 7. In DNA, the CDR3 is TGCAGCGTTGACAGGACAGGGAAGGGCGAGCAGTACTTC. Its protein product is CSVDRTGKGEQYF.

V is TRBV5-1 and J is TRBJ1-1; D is possibly TRBD1 (5 bases). CDR3 length: 14 amino acids. Per germline, CDR1 SGHRS and CDR2 YFSETQ. V lost 0 bases to trimming and J lost 7 bases, with 13 bases between them. CDR3 nucleotide sequence: TGCGCCAGCAGCTTGGGGAGGGGAGACAGTGAAGCTTTCTTT. This gives the protein CASSLGRGDSEAFF. The complete variable domain, with remaining parts taken from reference TRBV5-1 and TRBJ1-1, reads KAGVTQTPRYLIKTRGQQVTLSCSPISGHRSVSWYQQTPGQGLQFLFEYFSETQRNKGNFPGRFSGRQFSNSRSEMNVSTLELGDSALYLCASSLGRGDSEAFFGQGTRLTVV.

The V call is TRBV13, the J call TRBJ1-3; D perhaps matches TRBD1 (5 bases). Deletions cut 3 bases from V and 0 bases from J, with 12 bases between. This CDR3 spans 16 amino acids. Germline loops: CDR1 PRHDT, CDR2 FYEKMQ (reference sequence). The CDR3 sequence is CASSFRGVISGNTIYF. The CDR3 nucleotides read TGTGCCAGCAGCTTCAGAGGGGTGATCTCTGGAAACACCATATATTTT.

The rearrangement uses TRBV20-1 and TRBJ2-6; 9 nucleotides agree with TRBD1. Germline-derived CDR1 and CDR2 are DFQATT and SNEGSKA (reference sequence). This CDR3 has 17 amino acids. V lost 6 bases and J lost 2; bases outside the gene matches: 11. CDR3 nucleotide sequence: TGCAGTGCCCCCCCCTGGACAGGGGTTCCTGGGGCCAACGTCCTGACTTTC. This encodes CSAPPWTGVPGANVLTF.

The rearrangement links TRBV4-2 to TRBJ2-2, with TRBD2 identical over 8 bases. Looked up from germline, CDR1 is LGHNA and CDR2 is YNFKEQ. The length of the CDR3 is 19 residues. V was clipped by 3 bases and J by 0 bases; unmatched bases: 12. The CDR3 loop is CASSHWVAGILANTGELFF. DNA for the CDR3: TGTGCCAGCAGCCATTGGGTAGCGGGAATTTTGGCGAACACCGGGGAGCTGTTTTTT.

This chain uses TRBV18 with TRBJ1-6; 9 nucleotides match TRBD1. Germline lookup yields CDR1 KGHSH and CDR2 LQKENI. The CDR3 loop spans 14 amino acids. Trimming cost V 5 bases and J 7 bases; bases outside gene matches: 3. In DNA, the CDR3 is TGTGCCAGCTCATGGGACAGGGACAATTCACCCCTCCACTTT. As protein: CASSWDRDNSPLHF.

This sequence joins TRBV25-1 and TRBJ1-5; D possibly corresponds to TRBD1 (5 bases). V shed 9 bases and J shed 1 base, with 10 bases lying between them. The CDR3 covers 13 residues. CDR1 is MGHDK and CDR2 is SYGVNS in the germline V gene. CDR3 bases: TGTGCCAGTTCGGGACTAAGCAATCAGCCCCAGCATTTT. Its protein is CASSGLSNQPQHF.

The chain combines TRBV5-6 with TRBJ2-1; 7 bases fit TRBD2. CDR1 and CDR2 (germline): SGHDT, YYEEEE. CDR3 length: 15 residues. The J segment lost 5 bases and the V segment lost 4 bases, leaving 9 bases of the junction unmatched. The CDR3 reads CASSGLEREHNEQFF. CDR3 DNA: TGTGCCAGCAGCGGACTAGAACGGGAACACAATGAGCAGTTCTTC.